Below are 29 T cell receptor beta chains sequenced from a single sample in a study of T cells in Graves' hyperthyroidism and ophthalmopathy. Amplification of TCR beta CDR3 regions was performed using RNA transcripts as template. TCR CDR3 underwent first-round RT-PCR with the HTBI primer set. TCRdb redid the calling of the multiplex PCR reads with MiXCR, one entry per CDR3 protein. The sample shows 500,000 to 750,000 distinct CDR3 sequences, 46% of them seen only once. Sequences were obtained from peripheral blood or thyroid tissue (not recorded which). The receptors stem from a woman under 30 with Graves' hyperthyroidism.

Note on this clonotype: An end of the junction differs from the germline gene, which may be a read error. This chain uses TRBV6-6 with TRBJ1-2; no reliable D call. The germline V gene has CDR1 MNHNY and CDR2 SVGAGI (reference sequence). The CDR3 spans 17 residues. The DNA of the CDR3 is TGTGCCATCAGTGCAGCGAACACCGGGGAGCTGCTGGCGCGCTACACCTTC. Protein product: CAISAANTGELLARYTF.

This clonotype was picked up many times. V is TRBV2 and J is TRBJ2-7; the D call may be TRBD1 or TRBD2 (6 bases each). CDR3 size: 14 residues. CDR1 and CDR2 from the germline V gene are SNHLY and FYNNEI. Trimming removed 4 bases from V and 3 bases from J, with 13 bases in between. CDR3: CASSAHGGFYEQYF. The CDR3 DNA follows: TGTGCCAGCAGTGCCCACGGGGGCTTCTACGAGCAGTACTTC.

This clonotype was seen ten or more times. This rearrangement joins TRBV10-3 to TRBJ2-2, with D perhaps given as TRBD1 or TRBD2 (5 bases each). CDR1 is ENHRY and CDR2 is SYGVKD in the germline V gene. The CDR3 runs to 14 residues. The V end was cut by 6 bases, the J end by 5 bases, with 13 bases between. The DNA of the CDR3 is TGTGCCATCAGCCGGGACGAAGCGACCGGGGAGCTGTTTTTT. It specifies CAISRDEATGELFF.

This clonotype was observed many times. This chain joins TRBV20-1 and TRBJ1-1, with 9 nucleotides matching TRBD1. The V and J ends lost 4 bases and 3 bases, in that order; junction bases with no gene match: 6. This CDR3 is built from 14 residues. Germline V gene lookup returns CDR1 DFQATT and CDR2 SNEGSKA (reference sequence). Here the CDR3 reads CSAKQTGGDTEAFF. In DNA form, the CDR3 reads TGCAGTGCTAAACAGACAGGGGGGGACACTGAAGCTTTCTTT.

V is TRBV15 and J is TRBJ2-1; D assignment may be TRBD1 or TRBD2 (5 bases each). The germline gives CDR1 LNHNV, CDR2 YYDKDF (reference sequence). The CDR3 covers 17 residues. The germline V and J ends were trimmed by 3 bases and 7 bases, with 22 bases remaining between them. CDR3 in amino acids: CATSRLTGRNPGNEQFF. CDR3 DNA: TGTGCCACCAGCAGGCTCACGGGGCGGAACCCAGGGAATGAGCAGTTCTTC. The full variable domain, its missing parts supplied by reference TRBV15 and TRBJ2-1, is DAMVIQNPRYQVTQFGKPVTLSCSQTLNHNVMYWYQQKSSQAPKLLFHYYDKDFNNEADTPDNFQSRRPNTSFCFLDIRSPGLGDTAMYLCATSRLTGRNPGNEQFFGPGTRLTVL.

This clonotype was detected many times. Relative to the germline gene, one junction end is altered; a read error may explain this. The chain joins TRBV5-1 to TRBJ2-5; D tentatively reads TRBD1 or TRBD2 (5 bases each). CDR3 size: 13 residues. The germline gives CDR1 SGHRS, CDR2 YFSETQ. The chain's CDR3 is CASSLGAEETQYF. The CDR3 DNA is TGTGCTAGCAGCTTAGGGGCTGAAGAGACCCAGTACTTC.

In DNA form, the CDR3 reads TGCGCCAGCAGCCAAGTCCGGACTAGCGGGGGAGGGCAAGAGACCCAGTACTTC. This gives the protein CASSQVRTSGGGQETQYF. The chain carries TRBV4-1 and TRBJ2-5; 13 bases line up with TRBD2. CDR1 and CDR2 (germline): MGHRA, YSYEKL. V trimming: 1 base; J trimming: 2 bases; junction bases outside the gene matches: 7. The CDR3 is made up of 18 amino acids.

V is TRBV12-3 or TRBV12-4 and J is TRBJ2-5; D is possibly TRBD1 (6 bases). Trimming took 2 bases from V and 1 from J, leaving 11 bases between them. The CDR3 runs 15 residues. The CDR3 here is CASSLRSGAQETQYF. In nucleotides, the CDR3 is TGTGCCAGCAGTTTACGGTCAGGGGCCCAAGAGACCCAGTACTTC.

This clonotype was observed at least ten times. The J gene is TRBJ2-5, the V gene TRBV7-2; 7 positions match TRBD2. This CDR3 spans 14 amino acids. The V segment lost 2 bases and the J segment 2 bases; nucleotides outside the gene matches: 2. Germline lookup yields CDR1 SGHTA and CDR2 FQGNSA. The CDR3 protein is CASSLQGLQETQYF. CDR3 nucleotide sequence: TGTGCCAGCAGCTTACAGGGACTACAAGAGACCCAGTACTTC.

V usage is TRBV20-1 and J usage is TRBJ2-7; TRBD2 aligns across 7 bases. J was trimmed by 6 bases and V by 3 bases; bases with no gene match: 14. The CDR3 runs to 15 residues. Looked up from germline, CDR1 is DFQATT and CDR2 is SNEGSKA (reference sequence). CDR3 amino acids: CSASEGNGRTFEQYF. The CDR3 DNA is TGCAGTGCTAGTGAGGGAAACGGGAGGACCTTCGAGCAGTACTTC.

This clonotype was seen a few times. The chain is built from TRBV7-6 and TRBJ2-7; D ambiguous. The CDR3 spans 17 residues. Germline V lookup: CDR1 SGHVS, CDR2 FNYEAQ. Trimming stripped 5 bases from V and 0 bases from J, with 20 bases between. The CDR3 nucleotides are TGTGCCAGCAGCCAAGATCCTCCGGAAGGATTCTCCTACGAGCAGTACTTC. Encoded protein: CASSQDPPEGFSYEQYF.

Many counts were recorded for this clonotype. The chain has TRBV12-3 or TRBV12-4 and TRBJ2-5; no definite D call. This CDR3 has 15 amino acids. The V end lost 2 bases, the J end lost 2 bases, and 12 bases lay between the germline ends. CDR3 amino acids: CASSLYRASQETQYF. In nucleotides, the CDR3 is TGTGCCAGCAGTTTATATCGGGCTAGTCAAGAGACCCAGTACTTC.

J is TRBJ1-6 and V is TRBV15; 7 bases line up with TRBD1. The CDR3 contains 13 residues. Germline-derived CDR1 and CDR2 are LNHNV and YYDKDF (reference sequence). V shed 8 bases, J shed 11 bases, and the junction held 9 bases outside the gene matches. CDR3 sequence: CATCRDSSTPLHF. The CDR3, as DNA: TGTGCCACCTGCCGGGACAGTTCGACACCCCTCCACTTT.

This clonotype was detected many times. The CDR3 protein is CASSGGQAGNTIYF. The CDR3 bases are TGTGCCAGTAGCGGAGGACAAGCTGGAAACACCATATATTTT. This sequence joins TRBV19 and TRBJ1-3, with D perhaps matching TRBD1 (5 bases). The germline V gene encodes CDR1 LNHDA and CDR2 SQIVND (reference sequence). The CDR3 extends over 14 amino acids. V lost 6 bases and J 2 bases, leaving 11 bases between the germline ends.

V and J are TRBV5-5 and TRBJ2-2; 7 bases match TRBD2. V shed 0 bases and J 5 bases; nucleotides not matched to a gene: 4. Germline assignment: CDR1 SGHKS and CDR2 YYEKEE (reference sequence). The CDR3 consists of 15 residues. The CDR3 DNA follows: TGTGCCAGCAGCTTGGGGACTAGTCGGACCGGGGAGCTGTTTTTT. Its protein product is CASSLGTSRTGELFF.

V is TRBV18 and J is TRBJ1-6, with 10 bases matching TRBD1. CDR1 KGHSH and CDR2 LQKENI come from the germline V gene. This CDR3 contains 15 residues. J lost 8 bases, V lost 3 bases, and 4 bases had no gene match. CDR3 amino acids: CASSPSGTGDSPLHF. The CDR3 DNA follows: TGTGCCAGCTCACCCAGCGGGACAGGGGATTCACCCCTCCACTTT. Together with reference TRBV18 and TRBJ1-6, the CDR3 gives the full variable domain: NAGVMQNPRHLVRRRGQEARLRCSPMKGHSHVYWYRQLPEEGLKFMVYLQKENIIDESGMPKERFSAEFPKEGPSILRIQQVVRGDSAAYFCASSPSGTGDSPLHFGNGTRLTVT.

This clonotype was observed many times. This chain links TRBV7-3 with TRBJ2-6; possibly TRBD1 for D (6 bases). CDR3 length: 15 residues. The germline V gene encodes CDR1 SGHTA and CDR2 FQGTGA. The germline V and J ends were trimmed by 6 bases and 2 bases, with 11 bases remaining between them. Written as DNA, the CDR3 is TGTGCCAGCAGGGAGCAGGGGACTGGGGCCAACGTCCTGACTTTC. This gives the protein CASREQGTGANVLTF.

This clonotype was picked up many times. This chain uses TRBV4-1 with TRBJ2-5; perhaps D is TRBD1 or TRBD2 (5 bases each). This CDR3 comprises 14 residues. The germline gives CDR1 MGHRA, CDR2 YSYEKL. Trimming left V 4 bases short and J 3 bases short, with 12 bases between. CDR3 bases: TGCGCCAGCAGCCGAGAGGGGCAGAAAGAGACCCAGTACTTC. Translating it yields CASSREGQKETQYF.

A single count supports this clonotype. The rearrangement uses TRBV7-2 and TRBJ2-7; TRBD1 matches 7 bases. The CDR3 has 15 amino acids. Trimming cost V 5 bases and J 0 bases; bases outside gene matches: 7. Germline lookup yields CDR1 SGHTA and CDR2 FQGNSA. The CDR3, as DNA: TGTGCCAGCAGCGGGGGACAGACTTTCTCCTACGAGCAGTACTTC. This translates into CASSGGQTFSYEQYF.

The chain links TRBV29-1 to TRBJ2-6; D unclear. Germline V gives CDR1 SQVTM, CDR2 ANQGSEA. V gave up 0 bases and J gave up 4 bases, with 10 bases separating them. This CDR3 region has 15 residues. The CDR3 DNA sequence: TGCAGCGTTGAAGAAGTGGGCGTCGGGGCCAACGTCCTGACTTTC. Its protein product is CSVEEVGVGANVLTF.

This clonotype was counted ten times or more. This chain joins TRBV6-6 and TRBJ2-5; TRBD2 aligns across 9 bases. The trim removed 6 bases at V and 5 bases at J, leaving 7 bases unmatched. The CDR3 has 14 amino acids. The V gene's germline CDR1 is MNHNY and CDR2 SVGAGI (reference sequence). CDR3 loop: CASSWTSAAETQYF. In DNA form, the CDR3 reads TGTGCCAGCAGCTGGACTAGCGCCGCGGAGACCCAGTACTTC.

This clonotype was counted only a few times. J is TRBJ1-3 and V is TRBV12-3 or TRBV12-4, with unresolved D. The CDR3 length is 16 residues. The V and J ends lost 2 bases and 3 bases respectively, with 14 bases between them. CDR3: CASSLSAWEVGNTIYF. CDR3 coding DNA: TGTGCCAGCAGTTTATCCGCCTGGGAGGTTGGAAACACCATATATTTT.

This clonotype was counted many times. The J gene is TRBJ1-1, the V gene TRBV15, with a tentative D call TRBD1 (5 bases). V shed 3 bases and J shed 4 bases, with 15 bases lying between them. Germline CDR1 LNHNV, CDR2 YYDKDF (reference sequence). The CDR3 runs to 15 residues. The CDR3 reads CATSSEGVGGTEAFF. In nucleotides, the CDR3 is TGTGCCACCAGCAGTGAAGGGGTGGGAGGCACTGAAGCTTTCTTT.

This clonotype was observed at least ten times. CDR3 coding DNA: TGTGCCAGCAGCTCCGTCGTAAGTTACGAGCAGTACTTC. Encoded protein: CASSSVVSYEQYF. This rearrangement joins TRBV7-2 to TRBJ2-7; D call uncertain. The CDR3 contains 13 residues. CDR1 SGHTA and CDR2 FQGNSA come from the germline V gene. Trimming shortened V by 4 bases and J by 4 bases, and 11 bases separated the two germline ends.

The chain combines TRBV7-6 with TRBJ2-1; 13 nucleotides match TRBD2. The germline CDR1 and CDR2 sequences are SGHVS and FNYEAQ. V dropped 4 bases and J dropped 3; count of bases not matched to a gene: 3. The length of the CDR3 is 16 residues. DNA for the CDR3: TGTGCCAGCAGCTGGACTAGCGGGAGAAGCTACAATGAGCAGTTCTTC. Its translation is CASSWTSGRSYNEQFF.

This clonotype was observed many times. This chain joins TRBV4-3 and TRBJ1-1; D is ambiguous. Trimming left V 3 bases short and J 0 bases short, with 5 bases between. The CDR3 is 13 residues long. CDR1 is LGHNA and CDR2 is YSLEER in the germline V gene. In nucleotides, the CDR3 is TGCGCCAGCAGCCACGACATGAACACTGAAGCTTTCTTT. The encoded protein is CASSHDMNTEAFF.

This chain connects TRBV10-3 to TRBJ2-7; TRBD2 agrees at 8 bases. CDR3 length: 14 amino acids. The V gene's germline CDR1 is ENHRY and CDR2 SYGVKD. V was pared by 7 bases and J by 5 bases, with 10 bases of the junction left unmatched. CDR3 residues: CAIKKGTSIDEQYF. The CDR3 DNA is TGTGCCATCAAAAAAGGGACTAGTATCGACGAGCAGTACTTC.

About this clonotype itself: The junction shows a germline mismatch at one end, possibly a read error. The rearrangement uses TRBV7-2 and TRBJ2-2, with D hard to call. CDR3 length: 13 residues. Looked up from germline, CDR1 is SGHTA and CDR2 is FQGNSA. The CDR3 loop reads CASSPRAISEQFF. The DNA of the CDR3 is TGTGCCAGCAGTCCAAGGGCCATTAGTGAGCAGTTTTTT.

This clonotype was seen many times. In DNA form, the CDR3 reads TGTGCCAGCAGCCCAGGAGGACAGTCCAATGAAAAACTGTTTTTT. Translating gives CASSPGGQSNEKLFF. The genes are TRBV13 and TRBJ1-4; TRBD1 might be the D (6 bases). Germline loops: CDR1 PRHDT, CDR2 FYEKMQ (reference sequence). V dropped 5 bases and J dropped 5 bases, with 15 bases sitting between them. The CDR3 has 15 residues.